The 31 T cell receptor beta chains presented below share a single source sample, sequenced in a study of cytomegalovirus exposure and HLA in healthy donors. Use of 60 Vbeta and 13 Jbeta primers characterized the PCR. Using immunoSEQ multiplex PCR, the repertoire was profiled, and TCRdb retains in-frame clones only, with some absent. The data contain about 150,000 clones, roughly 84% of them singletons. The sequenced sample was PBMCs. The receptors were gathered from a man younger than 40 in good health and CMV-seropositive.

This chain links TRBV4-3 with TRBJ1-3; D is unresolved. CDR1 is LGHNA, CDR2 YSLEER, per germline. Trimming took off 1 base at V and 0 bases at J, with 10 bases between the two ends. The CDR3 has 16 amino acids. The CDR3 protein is CASSQASSSSGNTIYF. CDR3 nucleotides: TGCGCCAGCAGCCAAGCCAGTTCTAGCTCTGGAAACACCATATATTTT.

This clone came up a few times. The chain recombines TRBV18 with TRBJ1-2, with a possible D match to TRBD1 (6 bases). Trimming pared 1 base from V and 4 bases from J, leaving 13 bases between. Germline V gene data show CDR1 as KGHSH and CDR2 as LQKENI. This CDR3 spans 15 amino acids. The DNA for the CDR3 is TGTGCCAGCTCACCACGAGGGGGACATGGCTATGGCTACACCTTC. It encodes CASSPRGGHGYGYTF.

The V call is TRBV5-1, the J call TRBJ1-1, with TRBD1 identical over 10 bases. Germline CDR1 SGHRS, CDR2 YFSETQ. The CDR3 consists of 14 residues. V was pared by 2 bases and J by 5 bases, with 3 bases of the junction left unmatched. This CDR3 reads CASSLGGQGTEAFF. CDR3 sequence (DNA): TGCGCCAGCAGCTTAGGGGGACAGGGGACTGAAGCTTTCTTT.

CDR3 nucleotides: TGCAGCGTTGTTGCGAAAGAGACCCAGTACTTC. It yields the protein CSVVAKETQYF. The chain has TRBV29-1 and TRBJ2-5; D remains ambiguous. Germline CDR1 reads SQVTM; CDR2 reads ANQGSEA. This CDR3 has 11 amino acids. V gave up 4 bases and J gave up 3 bases, with 6 bases separating them.

The CDR3 DNA is TGTGCCAGCAGTGAAGAAGGAACTAGCCAAGAGACCCAGTACTTC. Amino acids: CASSEEGTSQETQYF. This sequence joins TRBV2 and TRBJ2-5; tentatively, D is TRBD2 (5 bases). Trimming removed 1 base from V and 1 base from J, with 10 bases in between. The CDR3 extends over 15 amino acids. Germline values: CDR1 SNHLY, CDR2 FYNNEI.

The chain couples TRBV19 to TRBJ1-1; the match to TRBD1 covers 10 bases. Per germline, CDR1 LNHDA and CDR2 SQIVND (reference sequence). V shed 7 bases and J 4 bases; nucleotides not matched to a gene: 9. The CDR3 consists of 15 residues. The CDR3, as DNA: TGTGCCAGTACCCCATCCGGGACAGGGGCCACTGAAGCTTTCTTT. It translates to CASTPSGTGATEAFF.

The CDR3 coding sequence is TGTGCCAGCAGCTTAAGGGTCCCTCGACAGACTGAAGCTTTCTTT. Translation: CASSLRVPRQTEAFF. The rearrangement joins TRBV7-2 to TRBJ1-1; D might be TRBD1 (5 bases). The length of the CDR3 is 15 residues. The ends were cut back, 2 bases at V and 5 bases at J, with 15 bases in the middle. From germline, CDR1 is SGHTA and CDR2 FQGNSA.

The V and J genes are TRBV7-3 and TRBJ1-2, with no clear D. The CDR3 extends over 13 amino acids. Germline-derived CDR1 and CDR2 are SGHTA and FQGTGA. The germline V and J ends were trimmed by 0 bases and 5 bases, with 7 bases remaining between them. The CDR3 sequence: CASSLTAGYGYTF. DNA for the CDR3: TGTGCCAGCAGCTTAACGGCAGGTTATGGCTACACCTTC.

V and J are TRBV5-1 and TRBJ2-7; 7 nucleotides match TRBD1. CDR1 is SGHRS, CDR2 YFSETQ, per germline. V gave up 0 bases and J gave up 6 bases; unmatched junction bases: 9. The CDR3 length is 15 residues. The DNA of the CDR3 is TGCGCCAGCAGCTTGGGACAGGGCGAGTGGGGCGAGCAGTACGTC. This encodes CASSLGQGEWGEQYV.

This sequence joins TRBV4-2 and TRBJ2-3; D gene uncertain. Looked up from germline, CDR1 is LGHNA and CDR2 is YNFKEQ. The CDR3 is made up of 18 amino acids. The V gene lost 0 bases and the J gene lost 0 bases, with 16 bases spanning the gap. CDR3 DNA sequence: TGTGCCAGCAGCCAAGAAAAGAACTACCTATTAAGCACAGATACGCAGTATTTT. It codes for CASSQEKNYLLSTDTQYF.

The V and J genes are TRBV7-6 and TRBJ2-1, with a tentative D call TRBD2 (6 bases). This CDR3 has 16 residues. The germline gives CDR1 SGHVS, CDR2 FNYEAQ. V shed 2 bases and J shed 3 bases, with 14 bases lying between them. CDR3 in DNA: TGTGCCAGCAGCTTAACGGGCGGGACCCTCTACAATGAGCAGTTCTTC. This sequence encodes CASSLTGGTLYNEQFF.

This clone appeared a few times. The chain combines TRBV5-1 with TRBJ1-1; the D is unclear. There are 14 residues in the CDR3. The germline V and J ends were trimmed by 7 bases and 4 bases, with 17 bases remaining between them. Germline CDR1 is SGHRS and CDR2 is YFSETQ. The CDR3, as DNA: TGCGCCAGCTCTGGAGGGATAATGAGCACTGAAGCTTTCTTT. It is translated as CASSGGIMSTEAFF. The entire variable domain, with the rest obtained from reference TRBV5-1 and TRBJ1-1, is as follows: KAGVTQTPRYLIKTRGQQVTLSCSPISGHRSVSWYQQTPGQGLQFLFEYFSETQRNKGNFPGRFSGRQFSNSRSEMNVSTLELGDSALYLCASSGGIMSTEAFFGQGTRLTVV.

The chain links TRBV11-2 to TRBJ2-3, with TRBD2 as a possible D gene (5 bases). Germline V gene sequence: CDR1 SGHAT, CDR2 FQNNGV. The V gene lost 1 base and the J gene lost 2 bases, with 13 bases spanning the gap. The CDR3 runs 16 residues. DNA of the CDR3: TGTGCCAGCAGCTTAGGGTTTAGCGTACTCACAGATACGCAGTATTTT. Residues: CASSLGFSVLTDTQYF.

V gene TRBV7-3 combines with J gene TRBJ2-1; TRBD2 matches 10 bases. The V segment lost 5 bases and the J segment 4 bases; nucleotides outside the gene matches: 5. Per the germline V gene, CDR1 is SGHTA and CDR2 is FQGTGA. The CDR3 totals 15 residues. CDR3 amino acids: CASSQRTSGYNEQFF. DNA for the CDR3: TGTGCCAGCAGCCAACGGACTAGCGGATACAATGAGCAGTTCTTC. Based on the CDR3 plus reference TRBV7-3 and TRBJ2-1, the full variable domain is GAGVSQTPSNKVTEKGKYVELRCDPISGHTALYWYRQSLGQGPEFLIYFQGTGAADDSGLPNDRFFAVRPEGSVSTLKIQRTERGDSAVYLCASSQRTSGYNEQFFGPGTRLTVL.

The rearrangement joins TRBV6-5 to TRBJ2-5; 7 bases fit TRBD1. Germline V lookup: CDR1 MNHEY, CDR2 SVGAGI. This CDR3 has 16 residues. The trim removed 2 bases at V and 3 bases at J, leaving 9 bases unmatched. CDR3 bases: TGTGCCAGCAGTTACCGACGCGACAGGGCCGAAGAGACCCAGTACTTC. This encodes CASSYRRDRAEETQYF.

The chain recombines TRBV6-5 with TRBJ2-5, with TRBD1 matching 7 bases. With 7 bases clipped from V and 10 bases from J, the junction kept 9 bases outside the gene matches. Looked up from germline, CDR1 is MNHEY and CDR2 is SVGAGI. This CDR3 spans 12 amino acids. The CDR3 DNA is TGTGCCAGCACCTCACAGGGGAGAATCCAGTACTTC. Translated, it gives CASTSQGRIQYF.

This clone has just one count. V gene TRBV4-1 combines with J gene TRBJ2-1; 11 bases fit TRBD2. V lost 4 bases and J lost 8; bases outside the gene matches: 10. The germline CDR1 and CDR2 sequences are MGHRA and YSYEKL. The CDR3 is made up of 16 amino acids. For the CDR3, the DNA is TGCGCCAGCAGCCGCGGCGAACTAGCGGGAGTGGATGAGCAGTTCTTC. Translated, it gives CASSRGELAGVDEQFF.

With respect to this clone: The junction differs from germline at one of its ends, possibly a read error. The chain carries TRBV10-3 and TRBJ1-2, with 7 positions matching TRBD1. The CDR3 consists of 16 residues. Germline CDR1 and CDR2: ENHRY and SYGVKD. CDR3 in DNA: TGTGCCAGCAGTTACTCGAGTACAGGGGCTAACTATGGCTACACCTTC. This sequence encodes CASSYSSTGANYGYTF.

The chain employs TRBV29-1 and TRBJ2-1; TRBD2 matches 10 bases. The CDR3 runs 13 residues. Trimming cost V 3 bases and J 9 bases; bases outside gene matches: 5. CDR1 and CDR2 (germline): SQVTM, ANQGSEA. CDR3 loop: CSVDLAGAGEQFF. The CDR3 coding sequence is TGCAGCGTTGATCTAGCGGGGGCAGGTGAGCAGTTCTTC.

The CDR3 coding sequence is TGTGCCAGCAGCCCCTACCCCGGGACTGCAGATACGCAGTATTTT. Translating gives CASSPYPGTADTQYF. The chain couples TRBV28 to TRBJ2-3; D is possibly TRBD2 (6 bases). CDR1 is MDHEN and CDR2 is SYDVKM in the germline V gene. CDR3 length equals 15 residues. The V and J ends lost 6 bases and 4 bases respectively, with 17 bases between them. Complete variable domain (other parts from reference TRBV28 and TRBJ2-3): DVKVTQSSRYLVKRTGEKVFLECVQDMDHENMFWYRQDPGLGLRLIYFSYDVKMKEKGDIPEGYSVSREKKERFSLILESASTNQTSMYLCASSPYPGTADTQYFGPGTRLTVL.

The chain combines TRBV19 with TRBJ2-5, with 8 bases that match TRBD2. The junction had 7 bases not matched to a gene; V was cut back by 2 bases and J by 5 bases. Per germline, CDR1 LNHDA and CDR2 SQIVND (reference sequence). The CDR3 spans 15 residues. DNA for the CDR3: TGTGCCAGTAGTATATTTGCGGGAGGCGCGGAGACCCAGTACTTC. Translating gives CASSIFAGGAETQYF. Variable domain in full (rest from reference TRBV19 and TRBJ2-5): DGGITQSPKYLFRKEGQNVTLSCEQNLNHDAMYWYRQDPGQGLRLIYYSQIVNDFQKGDIAEGYSVSREKKESFPLTVTSAQKNPTAFYLCASSIFAGGAETQYFGPGTRLLVL.

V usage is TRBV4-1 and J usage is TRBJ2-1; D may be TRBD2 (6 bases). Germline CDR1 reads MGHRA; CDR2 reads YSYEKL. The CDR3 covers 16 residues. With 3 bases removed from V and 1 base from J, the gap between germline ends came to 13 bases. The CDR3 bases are TGCGCCAGCAGCCACGGGGTCGGGGGTTCCTACAATGAGCAGTTCTTC. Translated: CASSHGVGGSYNEQFF.

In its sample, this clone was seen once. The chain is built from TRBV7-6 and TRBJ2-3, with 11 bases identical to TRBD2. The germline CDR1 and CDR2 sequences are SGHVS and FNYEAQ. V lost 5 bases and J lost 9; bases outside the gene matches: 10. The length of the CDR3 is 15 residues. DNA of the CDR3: TGTGCCAGCAGCGGGCGGGTAGCGGGAGGGGAAACGCAGTATTTT. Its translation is CASSGRVAGGETQYF.

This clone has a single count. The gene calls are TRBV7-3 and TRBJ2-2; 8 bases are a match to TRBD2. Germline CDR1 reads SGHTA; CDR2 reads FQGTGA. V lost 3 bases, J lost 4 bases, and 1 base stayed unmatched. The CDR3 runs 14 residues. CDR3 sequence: CASSFGTSTGELFF. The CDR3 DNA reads TGTGCCAGCAGCTTTGGGACTAGCACCGGGGAGCTGTTTTTT.

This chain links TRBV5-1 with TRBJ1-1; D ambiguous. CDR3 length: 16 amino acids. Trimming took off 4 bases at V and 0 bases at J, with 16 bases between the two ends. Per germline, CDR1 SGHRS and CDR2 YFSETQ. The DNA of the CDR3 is TGCGCCAGCAGCCCGCGTGGAGTTGCAATGAACACTGAAGCTTTCTTT. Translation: CASSPRGVAMNTEAFF.

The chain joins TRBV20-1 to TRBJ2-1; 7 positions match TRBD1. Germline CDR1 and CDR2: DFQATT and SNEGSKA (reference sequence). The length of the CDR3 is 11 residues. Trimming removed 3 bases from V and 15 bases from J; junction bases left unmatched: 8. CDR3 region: CSASRQGLPFF. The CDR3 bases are TGCAGTGCTAGCCGACAGGGATTACCGTTCTTC.

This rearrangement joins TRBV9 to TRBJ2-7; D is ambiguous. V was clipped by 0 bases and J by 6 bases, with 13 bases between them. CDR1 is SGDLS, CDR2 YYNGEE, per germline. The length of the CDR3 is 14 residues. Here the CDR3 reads CASSVDIAHLEQYV. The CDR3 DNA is TGTGCCAGCAGCGTAGACATAGCCCATCTCGAGCAGTACGTC.

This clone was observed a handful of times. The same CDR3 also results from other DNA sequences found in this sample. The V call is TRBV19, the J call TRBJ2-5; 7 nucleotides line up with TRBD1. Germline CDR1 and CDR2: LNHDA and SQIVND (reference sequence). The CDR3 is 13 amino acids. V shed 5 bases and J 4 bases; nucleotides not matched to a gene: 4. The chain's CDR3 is CASSDRARETQYF. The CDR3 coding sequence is TGTGCCAGTAGTGACAGGGCTAGAGAGACCCAGTACTTC. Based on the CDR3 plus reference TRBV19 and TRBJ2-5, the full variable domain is DGGITQSPKYLFRKEGQNVTLSCEQNLNHDAMYWYRQDPGQGLRLIYYSQIVNDFQKGDIAEGYSVSREKKESFPLTVTSAQKNPTAFYLCASSDRARETQYFGPGTRLLVL.

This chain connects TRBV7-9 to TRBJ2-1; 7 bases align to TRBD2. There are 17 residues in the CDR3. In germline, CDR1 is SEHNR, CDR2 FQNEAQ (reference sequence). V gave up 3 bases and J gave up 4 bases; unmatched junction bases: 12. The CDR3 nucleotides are TGTGCCAGCAGCTTGAGTCTCGCGGGAGCAGGGTACAATGAGCAGTTCTTC. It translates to CASSLSLAGAGYNEQFF.

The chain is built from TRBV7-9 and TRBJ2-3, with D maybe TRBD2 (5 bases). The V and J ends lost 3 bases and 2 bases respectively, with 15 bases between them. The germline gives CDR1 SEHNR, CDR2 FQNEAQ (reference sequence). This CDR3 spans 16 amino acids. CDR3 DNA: TGTGCCAGCAGCTTCCCCCTAGCCCTAGACACAGATACGCAGTATTTT. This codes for CASSFPLALDTDTQYF.

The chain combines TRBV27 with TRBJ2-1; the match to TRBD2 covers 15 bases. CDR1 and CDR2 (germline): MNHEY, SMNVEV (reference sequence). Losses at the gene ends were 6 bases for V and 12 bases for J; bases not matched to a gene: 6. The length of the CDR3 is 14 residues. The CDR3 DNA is TGTGCCAGCAGCGCTGGACTAGCGGGAGGGTCGCAGTTCTTC. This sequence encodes CASSAGLAGGSQFF.